This T cell receptor (beta chain) was captured in a study of radiotherapy plus CTLA-4 blockade in lung cancer. In the study overall: Objective responses emerged in 15% to 20% of patients, and 31% attained disease control. Study results and caveats: Dynamics of early blood T cell clones, together with interferon-beta, were reportedly the best predictors of response. After radiotherapy and ipilimumab, tumor-derived clones expanded in peripheral blood.

Sequenced by immunoSEQ multiplex PCR; TCRdb stores in-frame clones only, minus some. Among roughly 77,000 clones listed, around 74% were seen once. Ipilimumab CTLA-4 blockade and focal radiation were given to patients with chemo-refractory metastatic non-small-cell lung cancer. The CDR3 extends over 14 amino acids. Germline CDR1 and CDR2: KGHSH and LQKENI. J was trimmed by 3 bases and V by 3 bases; bases with no gene match: 1. A remark on this clone: The antigen remains unidentified.

This sequence originates from a human donor with non-small cell lung cancer whose response to radiotherapy plus ipilimumab could not be evaluated. Here the sequenced sample was peripheral blood, taken from a patient treated with radiotherapy plus ipilimumab. The chain couples TRBV18 to TRBJ2-2; 7 bases align to TRBD1. CDR3 nucleotide sequence: TGTGCCAGCTCACCCCAGGGGGACACCGGGGAGCTGTTTTTT. It yields the protein CASSPQGDTGELFF. The entire variable domain, with the rest obtained from reference TRBV18 and TRBJ2-2, is as follows: NAGVMQNPRHLVRRRGQEARLRCSPMKGHSHVYWYRQLPEEGLKFMVYLQKENIIDESGMPKERFSAEFPKEGPSILRIQQVVRGDSAAYFCASSPQGDTGELFFGEGSRLTVL.